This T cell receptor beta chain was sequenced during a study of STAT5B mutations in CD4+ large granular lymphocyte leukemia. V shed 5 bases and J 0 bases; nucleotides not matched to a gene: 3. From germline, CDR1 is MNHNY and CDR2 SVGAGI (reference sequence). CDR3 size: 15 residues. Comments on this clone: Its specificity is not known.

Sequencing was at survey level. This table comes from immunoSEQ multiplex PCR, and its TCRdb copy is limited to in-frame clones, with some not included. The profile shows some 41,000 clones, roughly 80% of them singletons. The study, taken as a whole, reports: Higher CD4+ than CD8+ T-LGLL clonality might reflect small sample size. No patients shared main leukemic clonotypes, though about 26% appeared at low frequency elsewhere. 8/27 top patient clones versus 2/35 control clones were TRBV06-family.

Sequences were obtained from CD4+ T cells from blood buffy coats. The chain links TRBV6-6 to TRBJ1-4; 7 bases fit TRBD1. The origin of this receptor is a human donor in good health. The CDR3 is CASSRGQPTNEKLFF. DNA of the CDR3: TGTGCCAGCAGTAGGGGACAGCCAACTAATGAAAAACTGTTTTTT.